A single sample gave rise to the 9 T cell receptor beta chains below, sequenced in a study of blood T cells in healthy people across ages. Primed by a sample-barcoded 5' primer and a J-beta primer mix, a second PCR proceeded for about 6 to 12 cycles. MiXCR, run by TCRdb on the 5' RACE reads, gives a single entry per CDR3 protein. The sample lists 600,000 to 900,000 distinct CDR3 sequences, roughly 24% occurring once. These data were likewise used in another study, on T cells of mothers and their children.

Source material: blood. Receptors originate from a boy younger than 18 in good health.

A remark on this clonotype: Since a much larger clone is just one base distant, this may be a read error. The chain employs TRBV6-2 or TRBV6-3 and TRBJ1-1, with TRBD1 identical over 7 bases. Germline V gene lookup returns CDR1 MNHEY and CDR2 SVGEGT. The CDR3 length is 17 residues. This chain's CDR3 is CVSSYLTQGIGNTEAFF. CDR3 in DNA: TGTGTCAGCAGTTACTTAACACAGGGGATCGGGAACACTGAAGCTTTCTTT.

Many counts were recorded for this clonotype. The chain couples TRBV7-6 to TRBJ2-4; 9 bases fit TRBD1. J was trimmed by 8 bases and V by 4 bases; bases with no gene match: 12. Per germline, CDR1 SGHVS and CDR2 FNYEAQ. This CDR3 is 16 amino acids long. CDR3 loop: CASSSRPGQGWDIQYF. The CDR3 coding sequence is TGTGCCAGCAGCTCAAGACCGGGACAGGGATGGGACATTCAGTACTTC. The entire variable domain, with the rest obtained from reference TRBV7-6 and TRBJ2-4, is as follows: GAGVSQSPRYKVTKRGQDVALRCDPISGHVSLYWYRQALGQGPEFLTYFNYEAQQDKSGLPNDRFSAERPEGSISTLTIQRTEQRDSAMYRCASSSRPGQGWDIQYFGAGTRLSVL.

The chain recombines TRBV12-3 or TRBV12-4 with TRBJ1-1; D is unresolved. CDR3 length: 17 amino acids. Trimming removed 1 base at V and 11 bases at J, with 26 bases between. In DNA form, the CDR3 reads TGTGCCAGCAGTTTAGTCAGGCCCGGTATGCACCCCCTCGACGCTTTCTTT. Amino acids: CASSLVRPGMHPLDAFF.

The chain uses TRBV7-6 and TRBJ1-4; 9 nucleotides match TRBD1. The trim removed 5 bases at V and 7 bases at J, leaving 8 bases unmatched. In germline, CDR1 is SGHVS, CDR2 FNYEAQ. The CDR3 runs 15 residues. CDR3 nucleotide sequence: TGTGCCAGCAGCCCAGGGACAGGGTGGGCTGAAAAACTGTTTTTT. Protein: CASSPGTGWAEKLFF.

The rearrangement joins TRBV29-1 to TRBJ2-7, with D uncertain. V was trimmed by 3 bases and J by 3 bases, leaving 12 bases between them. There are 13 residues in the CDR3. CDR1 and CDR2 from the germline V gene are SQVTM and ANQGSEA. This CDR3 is CSVEGKLNYEQYF. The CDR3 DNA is TGCAGCGTTGAGGGCAAGCTGAACTACGAGCAGTACTTC.

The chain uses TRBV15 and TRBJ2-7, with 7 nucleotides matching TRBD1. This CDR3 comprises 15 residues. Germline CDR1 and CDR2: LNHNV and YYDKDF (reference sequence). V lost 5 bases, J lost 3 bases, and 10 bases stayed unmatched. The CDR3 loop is CATSQEGGTVYEQYF. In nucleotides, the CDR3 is TGTGCCACCAGCCAGGAAGGGGGCACGGTCTACGAGCAGTACTTC.

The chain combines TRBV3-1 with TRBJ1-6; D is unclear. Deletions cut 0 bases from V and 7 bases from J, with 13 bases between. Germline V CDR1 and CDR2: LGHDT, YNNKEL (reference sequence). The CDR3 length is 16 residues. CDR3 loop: CASSQDMMRANSPLHF. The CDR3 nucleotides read TGTGCCAGCAGCCAAGATATGATGAGGGCGAATTCACCCCTCCACTTT.

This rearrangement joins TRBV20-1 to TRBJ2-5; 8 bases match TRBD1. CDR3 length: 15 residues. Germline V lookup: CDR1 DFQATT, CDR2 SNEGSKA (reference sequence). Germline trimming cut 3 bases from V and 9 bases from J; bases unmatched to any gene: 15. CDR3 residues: CSARTGQAGVWAQYF. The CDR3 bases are TGCAGTGCTAGGACGGGACAGGCCGGGGTTTGGGCCCAGTACTTC.

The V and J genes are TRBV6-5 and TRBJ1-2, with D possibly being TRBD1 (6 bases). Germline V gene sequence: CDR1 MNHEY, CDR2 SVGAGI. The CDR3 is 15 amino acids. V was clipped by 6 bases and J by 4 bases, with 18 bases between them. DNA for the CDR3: TGTGCCAGCAGAAGTCCCAGGGGTCCCCCCTATGGCTACACCTTC. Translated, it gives CASRSPRGPPYGYTF.